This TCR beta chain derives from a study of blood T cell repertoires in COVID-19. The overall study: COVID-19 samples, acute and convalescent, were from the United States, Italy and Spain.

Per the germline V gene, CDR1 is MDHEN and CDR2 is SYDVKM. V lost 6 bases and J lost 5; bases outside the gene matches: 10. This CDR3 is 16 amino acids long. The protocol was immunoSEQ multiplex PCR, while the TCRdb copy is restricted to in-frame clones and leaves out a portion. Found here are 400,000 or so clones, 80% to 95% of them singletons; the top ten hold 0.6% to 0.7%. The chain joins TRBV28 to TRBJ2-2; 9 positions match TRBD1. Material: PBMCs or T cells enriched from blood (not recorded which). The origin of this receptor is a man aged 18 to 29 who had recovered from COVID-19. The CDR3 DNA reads TGTGCCAGCAGGATACAGGGGGCGGGTAGAACCGGGGAGCTGTTTTTT. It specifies CASRIQGAGRTGELFF.